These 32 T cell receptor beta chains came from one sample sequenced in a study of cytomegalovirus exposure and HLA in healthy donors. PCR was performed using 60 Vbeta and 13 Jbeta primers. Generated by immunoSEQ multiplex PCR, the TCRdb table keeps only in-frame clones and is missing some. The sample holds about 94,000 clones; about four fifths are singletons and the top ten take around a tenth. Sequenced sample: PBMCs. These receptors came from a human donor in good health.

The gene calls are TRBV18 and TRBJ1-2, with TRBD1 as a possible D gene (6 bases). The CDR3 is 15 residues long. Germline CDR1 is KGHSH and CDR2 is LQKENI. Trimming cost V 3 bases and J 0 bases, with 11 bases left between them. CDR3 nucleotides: TGTGCCAGCTCACCTCAGGACAGAGCTAACTATGGCTACACCTTC. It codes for CASSPQDRANYGYTF.

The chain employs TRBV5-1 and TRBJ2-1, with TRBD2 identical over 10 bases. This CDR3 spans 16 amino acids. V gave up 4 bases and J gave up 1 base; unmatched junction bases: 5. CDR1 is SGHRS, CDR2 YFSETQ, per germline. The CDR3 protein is CASSPGLAASYNEQFF. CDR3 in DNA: TGCGCCAGCAGCCCCGGACTAGCGGCATCCTACAATGAGCAGTTCTTC.

CDR3 sequence: CASSSIVGQMNTEAFF. CDR3 sequence (DNA): TGTGCCAGCAGCTCTATAGTGGGACAGATGAACACTGAAGCTTTCTTT. The V call is TRBV5-6, the J call TRBJ1-1; 7 bases align to TRBD1. After removal of 3 bases from V and 0 bases from J, the junction contained 8 bases not matched to a gene. The CDR3 sequence is 16 residues long. Germline V CDR1 and CDR2: SGHDT, YYEEEE. Based on the CDR3 plus reference TRBV5-6 and TRBJ1-1, the full variable domain is DAGVTQSPTHLIKTRGQQVTLRCSPKSGHDTVSWYQQALGQGPQFIFQYYEEEERQRGNFPDRFSGHQFPNYSSELNVNALLLGDSALYLCASSSIVGQMNTEAFFGQGTRLTVV.

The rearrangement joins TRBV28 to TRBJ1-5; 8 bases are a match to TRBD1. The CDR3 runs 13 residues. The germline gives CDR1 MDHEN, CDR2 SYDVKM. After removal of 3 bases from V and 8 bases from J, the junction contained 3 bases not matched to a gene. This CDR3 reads CASSLTGVKPQHF. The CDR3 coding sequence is TGTGCCAGCAGTTTGACAGGGGTGAAGCCCCAGCATTTT.

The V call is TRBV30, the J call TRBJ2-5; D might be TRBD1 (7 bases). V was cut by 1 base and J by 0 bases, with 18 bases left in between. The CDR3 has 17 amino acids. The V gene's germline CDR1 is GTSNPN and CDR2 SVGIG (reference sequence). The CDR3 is CAWSAGGSEGNQETQYF. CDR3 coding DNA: TGTGCCTGGAGTGCAGGGGGGTCTGAGGGGAACCAAGAGACCCAGTACTTC.

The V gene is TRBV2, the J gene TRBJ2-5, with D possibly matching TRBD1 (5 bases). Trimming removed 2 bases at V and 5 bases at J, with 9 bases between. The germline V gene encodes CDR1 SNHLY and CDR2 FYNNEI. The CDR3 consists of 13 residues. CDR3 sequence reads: CASSEQGLETQYF. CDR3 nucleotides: TGTGCCAGCAGTGAACAGGGATTGGAGACCCAGTACTTC.

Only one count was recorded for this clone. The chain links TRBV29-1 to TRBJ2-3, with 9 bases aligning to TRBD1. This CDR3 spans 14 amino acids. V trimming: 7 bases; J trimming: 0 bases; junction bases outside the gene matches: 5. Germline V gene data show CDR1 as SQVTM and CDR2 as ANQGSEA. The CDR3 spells CSAGQGSSTDTQYF. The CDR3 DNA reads TGCAGCGCTGGACAGGGGTCTAGCACAGATACGCAGTATTTT.

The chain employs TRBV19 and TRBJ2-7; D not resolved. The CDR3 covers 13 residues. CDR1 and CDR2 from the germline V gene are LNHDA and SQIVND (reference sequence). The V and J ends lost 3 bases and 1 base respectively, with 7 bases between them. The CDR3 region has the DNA TGTGCCAGTAGTATTGAGCCTTCCTACGAGCAGTACTTC. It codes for CASSIEPSYEQYF. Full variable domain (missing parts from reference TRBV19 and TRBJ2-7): DGGITQSPKYLFRKEGQNVTLSCEQNLNHDAMYWYRQDPGQGLRLIYYSQIVNDFQKGDIAEGYSVSREKKESFPLTVTSAQKNPTAFYLCASSIEPSYEQYFGPGTRLTVT.

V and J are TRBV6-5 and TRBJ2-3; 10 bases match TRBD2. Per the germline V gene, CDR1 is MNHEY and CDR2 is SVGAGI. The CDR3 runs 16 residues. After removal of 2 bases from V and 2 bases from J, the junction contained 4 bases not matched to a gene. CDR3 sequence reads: CASSYIGLAATDTQYF. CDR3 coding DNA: TGTGCCAGCAGTTACATTGGACTAGCGGCCACAGATACGCAGTATTTT.

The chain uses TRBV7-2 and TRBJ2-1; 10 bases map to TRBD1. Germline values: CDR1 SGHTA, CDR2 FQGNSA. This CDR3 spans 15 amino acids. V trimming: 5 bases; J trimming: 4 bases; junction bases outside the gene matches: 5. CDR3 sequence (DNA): TGTGCCAGCAGCCGGACAGGGGGTCAGTACAATGAGCAGTTCTTC. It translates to CASSRTGGQYNEQFF. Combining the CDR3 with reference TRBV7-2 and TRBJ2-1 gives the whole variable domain GAGVSQSPSNKVTEKGKDVELRCDPISGHTALYWYRQSLGQGLEFLIYFQGNSAPDKSGLPSDRFSAERTGGSVSTLTIQRTQQEDSAVYLCASSRTGGQYNEQFFGPGTRLTVL.

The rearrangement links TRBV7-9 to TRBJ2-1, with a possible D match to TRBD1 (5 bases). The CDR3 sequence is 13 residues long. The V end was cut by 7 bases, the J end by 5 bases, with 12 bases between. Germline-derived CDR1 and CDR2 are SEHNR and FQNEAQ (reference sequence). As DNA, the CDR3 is TGTGCCAGCACGCAGGGCCCAAACAATGAGCAGTTCTTC. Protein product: CASTQGPNNEQFF.

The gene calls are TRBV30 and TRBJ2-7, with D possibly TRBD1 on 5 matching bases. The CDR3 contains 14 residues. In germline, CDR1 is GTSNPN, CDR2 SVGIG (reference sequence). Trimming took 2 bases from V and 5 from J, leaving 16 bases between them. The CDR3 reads CAWSRAGYLNEQYF. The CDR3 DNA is TGTGCCTGGAGTAGGGCAGGGTACCTCAACGAGCAGTACTTC.

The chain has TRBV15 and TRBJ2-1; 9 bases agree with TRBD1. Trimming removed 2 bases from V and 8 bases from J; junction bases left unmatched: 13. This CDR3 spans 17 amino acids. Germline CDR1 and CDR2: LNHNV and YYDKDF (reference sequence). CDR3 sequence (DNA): TGTGCCACCAGCAGAAACCCCATTACCAACAGGGGGCATGAGCAGTTCTTC. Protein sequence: CATSRNPITNRGHEQFF.

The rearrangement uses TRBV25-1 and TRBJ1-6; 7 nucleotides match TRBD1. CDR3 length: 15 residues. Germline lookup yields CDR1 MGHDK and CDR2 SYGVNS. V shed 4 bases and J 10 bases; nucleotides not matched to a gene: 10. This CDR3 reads CASSVTGDGKSPLHF. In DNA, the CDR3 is TGTGCCAGCAGTGTCACAGGGGACGGGAAGTCACCCCTCCACTTT.

DNA for the CDR3: TGTGCCAGCAGCCCTACAGGGGCCGTTAAGACCCAGTACTTC. This sequence encodes CASSPTGAVKTQYF. The rearrangement joins TRBV11-2 to TRBJ2-5; 7 bases fit TRBD1. The CDR3 spans 14 residues. J was trimmed by 6 bases and V by 5 bases; bases with no gene match: 9. CDR1 SGHAT and CDR2 FQNNGV come from the germline V gene.

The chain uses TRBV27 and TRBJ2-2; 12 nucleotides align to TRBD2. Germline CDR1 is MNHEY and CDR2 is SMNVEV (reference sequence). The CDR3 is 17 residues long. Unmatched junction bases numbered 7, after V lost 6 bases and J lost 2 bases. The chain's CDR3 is CASSFRLAGANTGELFF. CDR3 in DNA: TGTGCCAGCAGCTTTCGACTAGCGGGAGCTAACACCGGGGAGCTGTTTTTT.

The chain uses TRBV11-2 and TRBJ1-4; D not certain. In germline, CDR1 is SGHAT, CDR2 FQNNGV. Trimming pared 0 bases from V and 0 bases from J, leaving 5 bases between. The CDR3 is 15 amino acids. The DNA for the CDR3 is TGTGCCAGCAGCTTAGATTCGGCAACTAATGAAAAACTGTTTTTT. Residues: CASSLDSATNEKLFF.

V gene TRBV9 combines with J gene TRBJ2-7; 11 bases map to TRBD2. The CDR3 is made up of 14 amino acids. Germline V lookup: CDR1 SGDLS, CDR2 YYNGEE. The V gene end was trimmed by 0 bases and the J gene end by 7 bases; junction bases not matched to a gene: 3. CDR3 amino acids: CASSVEVAGGEQYF. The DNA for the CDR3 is TGTGCCAGCAGCGTAGAGGTAGCGGGGGGGGAGCAGTACTTC.

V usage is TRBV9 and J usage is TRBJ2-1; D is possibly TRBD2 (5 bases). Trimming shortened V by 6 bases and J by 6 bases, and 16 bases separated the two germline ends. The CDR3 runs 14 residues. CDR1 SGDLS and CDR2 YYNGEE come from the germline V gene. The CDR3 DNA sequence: TGTGCCAGCACCACGTACCTCACTAGCAATGAGCAGTTCTTC. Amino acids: CASTTYLTSNEQFF.

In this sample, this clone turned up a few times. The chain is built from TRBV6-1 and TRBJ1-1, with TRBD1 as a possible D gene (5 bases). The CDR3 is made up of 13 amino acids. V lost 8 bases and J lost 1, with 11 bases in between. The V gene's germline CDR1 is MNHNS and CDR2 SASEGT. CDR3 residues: CASRSGGNTEAFF. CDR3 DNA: TGTGCCAGCCGTTCGGGGGGGAACACTGAAGCTTTCTTT.

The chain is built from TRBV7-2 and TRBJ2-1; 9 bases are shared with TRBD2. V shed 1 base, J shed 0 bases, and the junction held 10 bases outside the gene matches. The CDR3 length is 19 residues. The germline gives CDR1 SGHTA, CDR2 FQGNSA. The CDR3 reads CASSLGGSGGPHSYNEQFF. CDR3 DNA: TGTGCCAGCAGCTTAGGGGGAAGCGGGGGGCCTCACTCCTACAATGAGCAGTTCTTC.

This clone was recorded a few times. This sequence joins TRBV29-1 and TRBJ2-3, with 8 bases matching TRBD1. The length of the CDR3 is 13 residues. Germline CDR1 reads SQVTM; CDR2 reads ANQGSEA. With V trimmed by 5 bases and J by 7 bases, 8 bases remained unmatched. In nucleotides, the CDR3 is TGCAGCGTTTTTGCTCAGGGGGCGTATACGCAGTATTTT. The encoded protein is CSVFAQGAYTQYF.

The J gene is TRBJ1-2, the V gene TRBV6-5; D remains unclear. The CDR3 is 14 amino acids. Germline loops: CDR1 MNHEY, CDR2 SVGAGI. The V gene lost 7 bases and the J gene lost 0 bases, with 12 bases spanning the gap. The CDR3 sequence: CASTLSPANYGYTF. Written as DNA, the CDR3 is TGTGCCAGCACTCTAAGTCCCGCTAACTATGGCTACACCTTC.

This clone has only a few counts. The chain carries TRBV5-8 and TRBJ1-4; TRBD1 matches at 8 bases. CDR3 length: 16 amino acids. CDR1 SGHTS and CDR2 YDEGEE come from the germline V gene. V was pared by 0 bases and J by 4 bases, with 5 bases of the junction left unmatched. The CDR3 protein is CASSLGDRGRNEKLFF. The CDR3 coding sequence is TGTGCCAGCAGCTTGGGAGACAGGGGACGTAATGAAAAACTGTTTTTT.

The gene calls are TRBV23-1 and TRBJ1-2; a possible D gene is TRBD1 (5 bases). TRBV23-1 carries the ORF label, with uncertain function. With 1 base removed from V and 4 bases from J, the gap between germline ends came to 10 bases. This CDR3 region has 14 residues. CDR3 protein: CASSQFDSLYGYTF. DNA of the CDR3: TGCGCCAGCAGTCAATTCGACAGCCTCTATGGCTACACCTTC.

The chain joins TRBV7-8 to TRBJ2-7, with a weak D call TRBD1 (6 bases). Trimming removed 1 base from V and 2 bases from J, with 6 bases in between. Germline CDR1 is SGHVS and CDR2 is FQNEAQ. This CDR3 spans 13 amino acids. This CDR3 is CASSLDRAYEQYF. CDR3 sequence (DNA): TGTGCCAGCAGCTTAGACAGGGCCTACGAGCAGTACTTC.

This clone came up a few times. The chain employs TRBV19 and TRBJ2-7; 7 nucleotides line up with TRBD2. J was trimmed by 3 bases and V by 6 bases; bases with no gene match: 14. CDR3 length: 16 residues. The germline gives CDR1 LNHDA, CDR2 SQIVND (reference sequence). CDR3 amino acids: CASSVSTGLPSYEQYF. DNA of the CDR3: TGTGCCAGTAGCGTGAGTACGGGACTACCGAGCTACGAGCAGTACTTC.

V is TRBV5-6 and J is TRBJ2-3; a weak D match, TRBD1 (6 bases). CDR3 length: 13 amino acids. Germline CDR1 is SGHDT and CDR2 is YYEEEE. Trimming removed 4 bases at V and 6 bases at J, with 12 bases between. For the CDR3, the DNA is TGTGCCAGCAGCCCCATGACAGGTGATACGCAGTATTTT. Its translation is CASSPMTGDTQYF.

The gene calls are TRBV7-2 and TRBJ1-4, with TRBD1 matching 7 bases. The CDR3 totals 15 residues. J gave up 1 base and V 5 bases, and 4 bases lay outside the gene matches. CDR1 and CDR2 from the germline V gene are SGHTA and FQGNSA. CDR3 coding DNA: TGTGCCAGCAGCCAGAGACAGGGAACTAATGAAAAACTGTTTTTT. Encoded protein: CASSQRQGTNEKLFF.

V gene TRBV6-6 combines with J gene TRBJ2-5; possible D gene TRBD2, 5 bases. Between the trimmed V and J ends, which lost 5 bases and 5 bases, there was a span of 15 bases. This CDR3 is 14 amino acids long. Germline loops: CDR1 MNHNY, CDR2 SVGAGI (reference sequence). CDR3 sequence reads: CASSTFKRGETQYF. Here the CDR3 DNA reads TGTGCCAGCAGTACCTTTAAGCGAGGGGAGACCCAGTACTTC.

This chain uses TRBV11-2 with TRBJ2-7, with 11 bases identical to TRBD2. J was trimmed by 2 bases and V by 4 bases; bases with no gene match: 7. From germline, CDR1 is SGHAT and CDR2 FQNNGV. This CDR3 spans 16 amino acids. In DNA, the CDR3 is TGTGCCAGCAGCTCGGCCGAGACTAGCGGGACCTACGAGCAGTACTTC. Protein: CASSSAETSGTYEQYF.

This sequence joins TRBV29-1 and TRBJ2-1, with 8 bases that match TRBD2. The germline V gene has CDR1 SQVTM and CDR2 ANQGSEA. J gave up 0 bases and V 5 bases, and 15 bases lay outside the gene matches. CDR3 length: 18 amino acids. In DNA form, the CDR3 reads TGCAGCGTTTCGGGGGGGCGGAGGGAGTGGCTCTCCTACAATGAGCAGTTCTTC. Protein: CSVSGGRREWLSYNEQFF.